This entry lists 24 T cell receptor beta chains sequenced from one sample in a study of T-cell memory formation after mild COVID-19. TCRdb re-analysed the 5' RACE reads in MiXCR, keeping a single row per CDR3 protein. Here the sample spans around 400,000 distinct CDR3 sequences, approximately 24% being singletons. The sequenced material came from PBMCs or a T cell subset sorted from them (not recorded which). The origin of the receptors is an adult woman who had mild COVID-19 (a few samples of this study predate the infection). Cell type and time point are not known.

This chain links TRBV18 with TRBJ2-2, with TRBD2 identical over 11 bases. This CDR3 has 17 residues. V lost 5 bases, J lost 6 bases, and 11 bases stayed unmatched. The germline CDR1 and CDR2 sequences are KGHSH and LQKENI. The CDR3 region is CASSSTILAGASGELFF. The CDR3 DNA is TGTGCCAGCTCATCCACCATACTAGCGGGAGCGTCCGGGGAGCTGTTTTTT.

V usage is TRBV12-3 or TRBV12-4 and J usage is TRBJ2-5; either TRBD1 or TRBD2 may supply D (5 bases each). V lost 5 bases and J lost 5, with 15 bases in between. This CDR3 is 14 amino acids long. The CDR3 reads CASSLGAGAETQYF. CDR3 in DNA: TGTGCCAGCAGTCTAGGGGCCGGGGCTGAGACCCAGTACTTC.

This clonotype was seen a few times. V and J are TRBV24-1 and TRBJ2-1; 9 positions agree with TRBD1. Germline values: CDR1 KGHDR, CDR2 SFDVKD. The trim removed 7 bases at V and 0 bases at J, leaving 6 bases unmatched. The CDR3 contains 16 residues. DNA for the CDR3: TGTGCCACCAGCCCGGGGACAGGGAGCTCCTACAATGAGCAGTTCTTC. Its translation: CATSPGTGSSYNEQFF.

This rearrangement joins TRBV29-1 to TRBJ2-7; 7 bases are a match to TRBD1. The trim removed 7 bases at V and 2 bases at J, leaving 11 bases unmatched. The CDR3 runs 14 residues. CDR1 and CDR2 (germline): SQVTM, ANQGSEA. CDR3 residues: CSGSSGTAPYEQYF. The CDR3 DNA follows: TGCAGCGGATCCTCCGGGACAGCCCCCTACGAGCAGTACTTC.

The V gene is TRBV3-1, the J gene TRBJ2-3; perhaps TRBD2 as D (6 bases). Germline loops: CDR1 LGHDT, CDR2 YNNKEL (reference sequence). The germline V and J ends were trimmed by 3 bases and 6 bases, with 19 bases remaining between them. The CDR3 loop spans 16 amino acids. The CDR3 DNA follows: TGTGCCAGCAGCCACCCACCGGGGGTATGGGGCGATACGCAGTATTTT. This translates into CASSHPPGVWGDTQYF.

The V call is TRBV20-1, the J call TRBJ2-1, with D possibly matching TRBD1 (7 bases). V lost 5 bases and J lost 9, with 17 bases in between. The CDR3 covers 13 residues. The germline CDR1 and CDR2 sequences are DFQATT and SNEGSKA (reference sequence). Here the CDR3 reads CSARQGWRGEQFF. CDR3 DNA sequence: TGCAGTGCTCGACAGGGATGGAGGGGTGAGCAGTTCTTC.

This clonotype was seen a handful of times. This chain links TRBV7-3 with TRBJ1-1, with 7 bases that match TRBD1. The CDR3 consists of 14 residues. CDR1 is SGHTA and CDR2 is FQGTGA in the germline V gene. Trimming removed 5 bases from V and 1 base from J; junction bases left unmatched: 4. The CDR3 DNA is TGTGCCAGCAGCCGTGAGGGGGCGAACACTGAAGCTTTCTTT. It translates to CASSREGANTEAFF.

CDR3 in DNA: TGTGCCAAATCTCAGGGGACGCTATACGAGCAGTACTTC. Translation gives CAKSQGTLYEQYF. The V call is TRBV6-4, the J call TRBJ2-7, with TRBD1 as a possible D gene (6 bases). Trimming shortened V by 10 bases and J by 4 bases, and 17 bases separated the two germline ends. The CDR3 covers 13 residues. Looked up from germline, CDR1 is MRHNA and CDR2 is SNTAGT.

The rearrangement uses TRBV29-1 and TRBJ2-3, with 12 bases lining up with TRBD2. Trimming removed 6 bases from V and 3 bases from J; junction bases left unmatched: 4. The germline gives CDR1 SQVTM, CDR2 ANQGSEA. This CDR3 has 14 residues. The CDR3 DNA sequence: TGCAGCGTCCTACTAGCGGGAGGAACAGATACGCAGTATTTT. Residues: CSVLLAGGTDTQYF.

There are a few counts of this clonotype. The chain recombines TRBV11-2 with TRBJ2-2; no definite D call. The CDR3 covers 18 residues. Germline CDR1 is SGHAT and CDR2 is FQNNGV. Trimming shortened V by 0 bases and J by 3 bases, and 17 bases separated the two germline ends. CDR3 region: CASSLEDWVGPDTGELFF. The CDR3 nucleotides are TGTGCCAGCAGCTTAGAAGATTGGGTCGGGCCTGACACCGGGGAGCTGTTTTTT. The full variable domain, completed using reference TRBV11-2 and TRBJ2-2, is EAGVAQSPRYKIIEKRQSVAFWCNPISGHATLYWYQQILGQGPKLLIQFQNNGVVDDSQLPKDRFSAERLKGVDSTLKIQPAKLEDSAVYLCASSLEDWVGPDTGELFFGEGSRLTVL.

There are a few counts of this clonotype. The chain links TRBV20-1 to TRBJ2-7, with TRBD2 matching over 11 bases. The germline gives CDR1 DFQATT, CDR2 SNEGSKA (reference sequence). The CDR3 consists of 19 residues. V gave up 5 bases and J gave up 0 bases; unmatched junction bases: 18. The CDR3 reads CSASGLAGGRGPYSYEQYF. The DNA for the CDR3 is TGCAGTGCTTCCGGGCTAGCGGGAGGCCGTGGGCCTTACTCCTACGAGCAGTACTTC.

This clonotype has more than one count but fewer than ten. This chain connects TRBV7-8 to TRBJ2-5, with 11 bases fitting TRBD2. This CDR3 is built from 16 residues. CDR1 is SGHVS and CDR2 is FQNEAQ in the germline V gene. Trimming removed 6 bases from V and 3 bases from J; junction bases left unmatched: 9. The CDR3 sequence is CASSRTSGREEETQYF. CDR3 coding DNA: TGTGCCAGCAGTCGTACTAGCGGGAGAGAGGAAGAGACCCAGTACTTC.

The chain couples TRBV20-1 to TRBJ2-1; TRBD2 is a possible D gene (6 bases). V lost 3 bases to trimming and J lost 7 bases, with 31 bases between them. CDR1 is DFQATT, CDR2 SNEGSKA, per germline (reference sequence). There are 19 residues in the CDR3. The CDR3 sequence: CSASGFGDSQKDVRNEQFF. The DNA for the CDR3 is TGCAGTGCTAGTGGGTTCGGGGACTCCCAAAAAGACGTCCGAAATGAGCAGTTCTTC.

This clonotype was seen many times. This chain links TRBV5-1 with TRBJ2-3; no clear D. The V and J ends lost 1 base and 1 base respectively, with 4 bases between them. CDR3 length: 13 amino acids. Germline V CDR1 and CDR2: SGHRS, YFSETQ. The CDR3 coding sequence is TGCGCCAGCAGCTTGCAGGGCACAGATACGCAGTATTTT. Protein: CASSLQGTDTQYF. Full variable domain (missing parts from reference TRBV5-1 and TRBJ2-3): KAGVTQTPRYLIKTRGQQVTLSCSPISGHRSVSWYQQTPGQGLQFLFEYFSETQRNKGNFPGRFSGRQFSNSRSEMNVSTLELGDSALYLCASSLQGTDTQYFGPGTRLTVL.

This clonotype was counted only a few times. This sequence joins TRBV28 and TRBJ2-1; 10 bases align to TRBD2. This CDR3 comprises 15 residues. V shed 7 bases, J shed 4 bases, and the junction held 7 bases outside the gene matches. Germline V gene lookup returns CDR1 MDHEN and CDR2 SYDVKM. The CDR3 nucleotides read TGTGCCAGCATAACGAGGACTAGCGGATACAATGAGCAGTTCTTC. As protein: CASITRTSGYNEQFF.

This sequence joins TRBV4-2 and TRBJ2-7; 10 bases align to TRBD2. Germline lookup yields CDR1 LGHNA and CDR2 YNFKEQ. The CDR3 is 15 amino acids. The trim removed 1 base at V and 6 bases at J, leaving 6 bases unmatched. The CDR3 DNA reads TGTGCCAGCAGCCAAGCCCTAGCGGGAGTTGGCGAGCAGTACTTC. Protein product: CASSQALAGVGEQYF.

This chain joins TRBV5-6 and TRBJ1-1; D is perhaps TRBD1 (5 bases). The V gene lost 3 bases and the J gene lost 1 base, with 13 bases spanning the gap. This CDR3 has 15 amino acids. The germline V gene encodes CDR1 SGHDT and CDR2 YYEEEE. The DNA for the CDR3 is TGTGCCAGCAGCTCCTTTGGGGCAGCGAACACTGAAGCTTTCTTT. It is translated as CASSSFGAANTEAFF.

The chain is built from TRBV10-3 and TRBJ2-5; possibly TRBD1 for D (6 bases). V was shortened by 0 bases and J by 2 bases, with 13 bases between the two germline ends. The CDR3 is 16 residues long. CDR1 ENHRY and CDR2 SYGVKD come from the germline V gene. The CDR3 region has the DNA TGTGCCATCAGTGAGTCGTCAGGGGCCAGACAAGAGACCCAGTACTTC. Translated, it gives CAISESSGARQETQYF.

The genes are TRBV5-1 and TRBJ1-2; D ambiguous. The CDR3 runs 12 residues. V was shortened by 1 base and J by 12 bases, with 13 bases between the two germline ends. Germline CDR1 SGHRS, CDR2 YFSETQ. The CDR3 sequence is CASSLPNWENTF. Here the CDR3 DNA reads TGCGCCAGCAGCTTGCCAAACTGGGAGAACACCTTC.

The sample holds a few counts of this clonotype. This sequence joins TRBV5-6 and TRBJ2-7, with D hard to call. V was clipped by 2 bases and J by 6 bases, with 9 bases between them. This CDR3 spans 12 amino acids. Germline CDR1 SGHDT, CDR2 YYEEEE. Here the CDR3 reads CASSFPDGEQYF. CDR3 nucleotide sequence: TGTGCCAGCAGCTTCCCGGATGGCGAGCAGTACTTC.

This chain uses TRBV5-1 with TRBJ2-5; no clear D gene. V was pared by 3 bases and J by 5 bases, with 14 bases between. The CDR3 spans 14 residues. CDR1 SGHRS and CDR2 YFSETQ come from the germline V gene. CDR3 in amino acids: CASSSVPEWETQYF. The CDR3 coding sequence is TGCGCCAGCAGCTCAGTACCAGAGTGGGAGACCCAGTACTTC.

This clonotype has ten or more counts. The CDR3 bases are TGTGCCAGCAGCTCGAAGCCTGGACTAGCGGGAGGTGCGGGGGCGGAGACCCAGTACTTC. Translating it yields CASSSKPGLAGGAGAETQYF. This rearrangement joins TRBV5-5 to TRBJ2-5; 14 positions agree with TRBD2. The germline V gene has CDR1 SGHKS and CDR2 YYEKEE (reference sequence). V lost 3 bases to trimming and J lost 5 bases; unmatched junction nucleotides: 18. This CDR3 region has 20 residues. Filled out from reference TRBV5-5 and TRBJ2-5, the complete variable domain reads DAGVTQSPTHLIKTRGQQVTLRCSPISGHKSVSWYQQVLGQGPQFIFQYYEKEERGRGNFPDRFSARQFPNYSSELNVNALLLGDSALYLCASSSKPGLAGGAGAETQYFGPGTRLLVL.

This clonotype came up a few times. CDR3 sequence: CASSLEGSGYYNEQFF. The CDR3 region has the DNA TGCGCCAGCAGCTTGGAGGGTAGCGGGTACTACAATGAGCAGTTCTTC. The chain carries TRBV5-1 and TRBJ2-1; 7 bases map to TRBD2. Unmatched junction bases numbered 6, after V lost 0 bases and J lost 3 bases. Germline V gene lookup returns CDR1 SGHRS and CDR2 YFSETQ. The CDR3 covers 16 residues.

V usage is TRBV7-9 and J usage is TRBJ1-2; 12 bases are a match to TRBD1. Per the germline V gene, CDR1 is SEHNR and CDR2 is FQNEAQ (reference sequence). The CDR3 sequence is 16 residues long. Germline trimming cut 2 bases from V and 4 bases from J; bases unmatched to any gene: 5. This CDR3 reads CASSLRDRGLGYGYTF. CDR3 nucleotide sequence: TGTGCCAGCAGCTTAAGGGACAGGGGGCTGGGCTATGGCTACACCTTC.